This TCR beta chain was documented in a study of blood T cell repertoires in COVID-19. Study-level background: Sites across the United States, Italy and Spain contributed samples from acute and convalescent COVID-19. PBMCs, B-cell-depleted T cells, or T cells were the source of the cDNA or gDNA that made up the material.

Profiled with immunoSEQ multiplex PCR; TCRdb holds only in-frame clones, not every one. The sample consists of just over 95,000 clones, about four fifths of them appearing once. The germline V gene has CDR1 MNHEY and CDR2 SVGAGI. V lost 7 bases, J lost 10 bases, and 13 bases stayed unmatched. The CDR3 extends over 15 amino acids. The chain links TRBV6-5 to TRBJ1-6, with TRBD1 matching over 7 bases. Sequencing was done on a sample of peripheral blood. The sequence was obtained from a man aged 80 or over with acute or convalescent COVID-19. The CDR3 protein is CASTEDRSSWSPLHF. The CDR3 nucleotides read TGTGCCAGCACGGAGGACAGGTCTTCGTGGTCACCCCTCCACTTT.